This entry is about one T cell receptor (beta chain). Antigen specificity is unknown. The germline V gene has CDR1 KGHSH and CDR2 LQKENI. V trimming: 4 bases; J trimming: 5 bases; junction bases outside the gene matches: 3. This CDR3 has 13 residues. The sample originates from a study of T cells in Graves' hyperthyroidism and ophthalmopathy. Study details: The blood sample was taken at first diagnosis, before treatment began.

Authors of the study amplified TCR beta CDR3 regions from RNA transcripts. A first-round RT-PCR of the TCR CDR3 used the HTBI primer set. One entry per CDR3 protein, called by TCRdb with MiXCR from the multiplex PCR reads. Here the sample spans about 380,000 distinct CDR3 sequences, roughly 18% being singletons. Patients having uncontrolled infection, another autoimmune disease, pregnancy or lactation were not included. The diagnostic basis comprised clinical symptoms, serum thyroxine and TRAb, thyroid ultrasound and orbital computed tomography. Study-wide results and limits: The blood repertoire included most of the expanded thyroid clonotypes above 0.001.

Sequencing input: blood. The receptor was derived from a man aged 18 to 29 with Graves' ophthalmopathy. V is TRBV18 and J is TRBJ2-7, with 9 nucleotides matching TRBD1. The DNA for the CDR3 is TGTGCCAGCTCACGAAGGGACAGGGACGAGCAGTACTTC. Translated, it gives CASSRRDRDEQYF.